The rows below give T cell receptor beta chains drawn from one sample of a study of cytomegalovirus exposure and HLA in healthy donors. Clones were sequenced by immunoSEQ multiplex PCR, and TCRdb holds only the in-frame ones, with some missing. The data contain some 200,000 clones, under 80% of them singletons. The sequencing sample was made of PBMCs. Receptors were obtained from a girl aged 2 to 10 in good health and CMV-seronegative. Each CDR3 is given without its conserved first and last residue. Rows give clone size only sometimes, using once, few, many, or a class for an expanded clone.

>few|TRBJ1-4|TRBV10-3|12
AIGGDTPNEKLF
>NA|TRBJ1-2|TRBV28|15
ASRLAGQERSSYGYT
>few|TRBJ1-1|TRBV5-4|9
ASSLHTEAF
>NA|TRBJ2-1|TRBV4-2|13
ASSTLAGGPNEQF
>NA|TRBJ2-1|TRBV29-1|13
SVEDLASSYNEQF
>NA|TRBJ1-2|TRBV14|12
ASSQGFRFYGYT
>NA|TRBJ2-4|TRBV6-5|13
ASSPGLAGENIQY
>NA|TRBJ1-2|TRBV5-4|13
ASSVKTEANYGYT
>NA|TRBJ1-2|TRBV7-9|13
ASHHFPDTTYGYT
>NA|TRBJ2-1|TRBV29-1|14
SGGGGGRIAYNEQF
>NA|TRBJ1-2|TRBV7-3|13
ASSLMGQGAHGYT
>once|TRBJ1-1|TRBV29-1|11
SVFKPLNTEAF
>NA|TRBJ2-7|TRBV18|12
ASSRGQASYEQY
>NA|TRBJ2-3|TRBV14|12
ASSPRQSTDTQY
>once|TRBJ2-1|TRBV29-1|13
SVGLWGGKYNEQF
>few|TRBJ2-5|TRBV2|13
ASSEGVLESETQY
>NA|TRBJ1-1|TRBV6-1|13
ASSEVGAPRSEAF
>NA|TRBJ1-2|TRBV6-5|13
ASSALATVMLGYT
>NA|TRBJ1-6|TRBV10-1|10
ASPSTLSPLH
>NA|TRBJ1-4|TRBV29-1|13
SVERQGGVNEKLF